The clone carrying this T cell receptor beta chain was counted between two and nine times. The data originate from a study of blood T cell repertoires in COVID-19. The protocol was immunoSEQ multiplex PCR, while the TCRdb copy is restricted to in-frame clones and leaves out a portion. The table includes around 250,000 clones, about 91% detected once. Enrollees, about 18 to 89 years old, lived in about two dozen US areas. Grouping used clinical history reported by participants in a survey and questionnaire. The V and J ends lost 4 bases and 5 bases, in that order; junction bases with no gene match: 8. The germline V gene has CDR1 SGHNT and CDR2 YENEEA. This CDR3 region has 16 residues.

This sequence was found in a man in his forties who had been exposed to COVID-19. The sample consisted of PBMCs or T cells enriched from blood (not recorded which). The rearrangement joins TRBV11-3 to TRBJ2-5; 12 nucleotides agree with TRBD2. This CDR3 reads CASSSPTSGRGETQYF. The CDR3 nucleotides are TGTGCCAGCAGCTCCCCGACTAGCGGGAGAGGTGAGACCCAGTACTTC.